This T cell receptor (beta chain) came from a study of blood T cell repertoires in COVID-19. Study at large: Samples of COVID-19 (acute and convalescent) were obtained from the United States, Italy and Spain. T cells, B-cell-depleted T cells, or PBMCs supplied cDNA or gDNA.

Deletions cut 5 bases from V and 1 base from J, with 9 bases between. The CDR3 contains 13 residues. Per the germline V gene, CDR1 is SGHVS and CDR2 is FQNEAQ. Authors' processing steps: How many nucleated cells were present was estimated from reference gene primer amplification. The table came from immunoSEQ multiplex PCR; TCRdb's copy has only in-frame clones and leaves some out. That table gives V, J and clone size, and the DNA gave D and trimming. The repertoire holds under 140,000 clones, with about 85% as singletons. Material: peripheral blood. The genes are TRBV7-8 and TRBJ2-7; D ambiguous. The receptor was derived from a human donor in a cohort sampled during active COVID-19. The CDR3 DNA is TGTGCCAGCAGCCCACCCGGTTCCTACGAGCAGTACTTC. It is translated as CASSPPGSYEQYF.